Shown below are 18 T cell receptor beta chains from a single sample sequenced in a study of T-cell reconstitution after alpha-beta-depleted transplantation in children. Study outcomes and limitations: One year post-transplant, T-cell counts and diversity were largely derived from T cells produced anew.

Unique molecular identifiers were incorporated into the prepared TCRbeta library. TCRdb reprocessed the PCR reads via MiXCR and lists one record per CDR3 protein. Of a few hundred thousand distinct CDR3 sequences in the sample, roughly 8.2% were seen once. Which antigens these TCRs recognize remains unknown. Sequences were derived from peripheral blood, sampled 360 days after TCRalphabeta/CD19-depleted stem cell transplant. The receptors here all came from a female patient aged 2 to 10 who had a stem cell transplant for Fanconi anemia, so the T cells may come from the graft donor.

V usage is TRBV6-2 or TRBV6-3 and J usage is TRBJ2-2; no firm D call. Trimming pared 8 bases from V and 0 bases from J, leaving 7 bases between. The CDR3 totals 13 residues. CDR1 and CDR2 from the germline V gene are MNHEY and SVGEGT. This CDR3 is CASRHTNTGELFF. The DNA for the CDR3 is TGTGCCAGCCGACATACGAACACCGGGGAGCTGTTTTTT.

This clonotype was picked up a small number of times. The gene calls are TRBV10-1 and TRBJ2-5; 9 nucleotides match TRBD2. The V segment lost 2 bases and the J segment 5 bases; nucleotides outside the gene matches: 6. CDR3 length: 15 residues. The germline CDR1 and CDR2 sequences are WNHNN and SYGVQD (reference sequence). The CDR3 region has the DNA TGCGCCAGCAGTGAGAGCGGGGGGCAGGAGGAGACCCAGTACTTC. It translates to CASSESGGQEETQYF.

The chain combines TRBV6-1 with TRBJ2-7; D tentatively fits TRBD1 or TRBD2 (5 bases each). Trimming removed 10 bases from V and 7 bases from J, with 26 bases in between. CDR1 is MNHNS and CDR2 is SASEGT in the germline V gene. CDR3 size: 15 residues. The CDR3, as DNA: TGTGCCACTCATTACGGGGCTCGGGCTGGTTGGGAGCAGTACTTC. Protein: CATHYGARAGWEQYF.

This clonotype has only a few counts. The chain has TRBV11-1 and TRBJ1-1; weak D call: TRBD1 (5 bases). This CDR3 spans 15 amino acids. V shed 5 bases and J shed 1 base, with 14 bases lying between them. CDR1 is SGHAT and CDR2 is FQDESV in the germline V gene (reference sequence). The DNA for the CDR3 is TGTGCCAGCAGCCTAAACAGGAACTGGAACACTGAAGCTTTCTTT. Translated: CASSLNRNWNTEAFF.

In this sample, this clonotype turned up many times. The chain employs TRBV5-1 and TRBJ2-2; 8 bases fit TRBD2. The CDR3 loop spans 17 amino acids. The V gene end was trimmed by 4 bases and the J gene end by 2 bases; junction bases not matched to a gene: 10. Germline V lookup: CDR1 SGHRS, CDR2 YFSETQ. The DNA of the CDR3 is TGCGCCAGCAGCATCCTACTAGCGGACGTAAACACCGGGGAGCTGTTTTTT. This codes for CASSILLADVNTGELFF.

This clonotype was seen a handful of times. The chain joins TRBV20-1 to TRBJ1-1; unclear D gene. The CDR3 contains 15 residues. Per the germline V gene, CDR1 is DFQATT and CDR2 is SNEGSKA (reference sequence). With 6 bases removed from V and 0 bases from J, the gap between germline ends came to 17 bases. CDR3 DNA: TGCAGTGCAGCCGAACGACGGGCCCTGAACACTGAAGCTTTCTTT. This translates into CSAAERRALNTEAFF.

The V gene is TRBV12-3 or TRBV12-4, the J gene TRBJ1-6; D unresolved. V dropped 3 bases and J dropped 6 bases, with 9 bases sitting between them. The CDR3 has 14 residues. CDR3 loop: CASSFLGRNSPLHF. In DNA form, the CDR3 reads TGTGCCAGCAGTTTCCTCGGGCGTAATTCACCCCTCCACTTT.

Only a few counts were recorded for this clonotype. CDR3 amino acids: CASSPGLAGAPLQETQYF. The CDR3 coding sequence is TGTGCCAGCAGCCCCGGACTAGCGGGGGCCCCTTTACAAGAGACCCAGTACTTC. The V call is TRBV6-2 or TRBV6-3, the J call TRBJ2-5; 13 bases are shared with TRBD2. The CDR3 has 18 residues. Germline V gene sequence: CDR1 MNHEY, CDR2 SVGEGT. V lost 6 bases to trimming and J lost 2 bases; unmatched junction nucleotides: 12.

In this sample, this clonotype turned up a few times. CDR3 amino acids: CAISDAGGYEQYF. The CDR3, as DNA: TGTGCCATCAGTGATGCAGGGGGGTACGAGCAGTACTTC. The chain recombines TRBV10-3 with TRBJ2-7, with D perhaps matching TRBD1 (7 bases). The CDR3 loop spans 13 amino acids. V was trimmed by 3 bases and J by 4 bases, leaving 10 bases between them. Germline V CDR1 and CDR2: ENHRY, SYGVKD.

This clonotype was recorded many times. V is TRBV12-3 or TRBV12-4 and J is TRBJ1-1; D is unresolved. V was shortened by 3 bases and J by 4 bases, with 12 bases between the two germline ends. The length of the CDR3 is 14 residues. CDR3 in DNA: TGTGCCAGCAGTTTGTCCGGGGATACCACTGAAGCTTTCTTT. Protein product: CASSLSGDTTEAFF.

Ten or more counts support this clonotype. This chain links TRBV4-3 with TRBJ2-3; D call uncertain. This CDR3 has 16 amino acids. The V end lost 0 bases, the J end lost 1 base, and 11 bases lay between the germline ends. Germline V CDR1 and CDR2: LGHNA, YSLEER. The CDR3 loop reads CASSQEPLWGTDTQYF. The CDR3 bases are TGCGCCAGCAGCCAAGAACCTCTATGGGGCACAGATACGCAGTATTTT.

This chain links TRBV19 with TRBJ1-5; 10 positions match TRBD1. With 4 bases clipped from V and 2 bases from J, the junction kept 5 bases outside the gene matches. Per germline, CDR1 LNHDA and CDR2 SQIVND (reference sequence). This CDR3 is built from 16 residues. The CDR3 reads CASSTLDRGRNQPQHF. The DNA of the CDR3 is TGTGCCAGTAGTACCCTAGACAGGGGGCGCAATCAGCCCCAGCATTTT.

The table lists this clonotype with many counts. The V gene is TRBV3-1, the J gene TRBJ1-3; D gene ambiguous. The CDR3 runs 12 residues. V lost 4 bases and J lost 7, with 8 bases in between. Germline assignment: CDR1 LGHDT and CDR2 YNNKEL (reference sequence). DNA of the CDR3: TGTGCCAGCAGCCCTCAACGGAACACCATATATTTT. This sequence encodes CASSPQRNTIYF.

There are many counts of this clonotype. The chain employs TRBV20-1 and TRBJ1-1, with 9 nucleotides matching TRBD1. CDR1 is DFQATT, CDR2 SNEGSKA, per germline (reference sequence). The trim removed 5 bases at V and 7 bases at J, leaving 2 bases unmatched. The CDR3 has 11 residues. The CDR3 loop is CSAWTGDEAFF. Here the CDR3 DNA reads TGCAGTGCTTGGACAGGGGATGAAGCTTTCTTT.

V usage is TRBV5-1 and J usage is TRBJ1-5; no definite D call. CDR3 size: 13 residues. Germline-derived CDR1 and CDR2 are SGHRS and YFSETQ. V lost 0 bases, J lost 3 bases, and 4 bases lay in between. The CDR3 sequence: CASSLGHNQPQHF. CDR3 bases: TGCGCCAGCAGCTTGGGACACAATCAGCCCCAGCATTTT. The entire variable domain, with the rest obtained from reference TRBV5-1 and TRBJ1-5, is as follows: KAGVTQTPRYLIKTRGQQVTLSCSPISGHRSVSWYQQTPGQGLQFLFEYFSETQRNKGNFPGRFSGRQFSNSRSEMNVSTLELGDSALYLCASSLGHNQPQHFGDGTRLSIL.

This clonotype was picked up many times. The chain links TRBV12-3 or TRBV12-4 to TRBJ2-3, with 9 positions matching TRBD2. Unmatched junction bases numbered 6, after V lost 2 bases and J lost 0 bases. The CDR3 has 17 amino acids. CDR3 DNA sequence: TGTGCCAGCAGTTTAAGGCTAGCGGGGTCTAGCACAGATACGCAGTATTTT. Protein product: CASSLRLAGSSTDTQYF.

This clonotype was counted only a few times. The chain is built from TRBV6-5 and TRBJ1-2; 8 bases line up with TRBD1. Germline V CDR1 and CDR2: MNHEY, SVGAGI. J gave up 4 bases and V 3 bases, and 10 bases lay outside the gene matches. The CDR3 is 16 residues long. CDR3 in amino acids: CASSYSPAGQGYGYTF. As DNA, the CDR3 is TGTGCCAGCAGTTATTCCCCAGCCGGACAGGGCTATGGCTACACCTTC.

At least ten counts were recorded for this clonotype. The V call is TRBV27, the J call TRBJ2-7; a possible D gene is TRBD1 (6 bases). Deletions cut 7 bases from V and 3 bases from J, with 7 bases between. This CDR3 is built from 11 residues. Germline CDR1 MNHEY, CDR2 SMNVEV (reference sequence). The CDR3 bases are TGTGCCAGCATCAGGGGCTACGAGCAGTACTTC. It yields the protein CASIRGYEQYF.